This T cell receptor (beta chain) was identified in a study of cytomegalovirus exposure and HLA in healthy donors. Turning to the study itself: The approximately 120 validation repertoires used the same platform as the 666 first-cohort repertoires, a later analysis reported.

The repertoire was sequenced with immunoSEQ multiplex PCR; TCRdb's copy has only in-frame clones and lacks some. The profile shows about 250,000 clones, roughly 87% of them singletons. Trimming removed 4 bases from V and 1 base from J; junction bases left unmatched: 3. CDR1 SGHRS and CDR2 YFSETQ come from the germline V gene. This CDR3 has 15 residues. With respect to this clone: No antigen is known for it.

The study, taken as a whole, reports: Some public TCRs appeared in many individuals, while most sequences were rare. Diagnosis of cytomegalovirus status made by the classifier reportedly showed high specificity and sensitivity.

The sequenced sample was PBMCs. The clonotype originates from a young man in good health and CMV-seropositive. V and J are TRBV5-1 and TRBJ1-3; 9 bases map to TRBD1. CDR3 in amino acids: CASSEGTGSGNTIYF. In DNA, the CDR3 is TGCGCCAGCAGCGAAGGGACAGGGTCTGGAAACACCATATATTTT.